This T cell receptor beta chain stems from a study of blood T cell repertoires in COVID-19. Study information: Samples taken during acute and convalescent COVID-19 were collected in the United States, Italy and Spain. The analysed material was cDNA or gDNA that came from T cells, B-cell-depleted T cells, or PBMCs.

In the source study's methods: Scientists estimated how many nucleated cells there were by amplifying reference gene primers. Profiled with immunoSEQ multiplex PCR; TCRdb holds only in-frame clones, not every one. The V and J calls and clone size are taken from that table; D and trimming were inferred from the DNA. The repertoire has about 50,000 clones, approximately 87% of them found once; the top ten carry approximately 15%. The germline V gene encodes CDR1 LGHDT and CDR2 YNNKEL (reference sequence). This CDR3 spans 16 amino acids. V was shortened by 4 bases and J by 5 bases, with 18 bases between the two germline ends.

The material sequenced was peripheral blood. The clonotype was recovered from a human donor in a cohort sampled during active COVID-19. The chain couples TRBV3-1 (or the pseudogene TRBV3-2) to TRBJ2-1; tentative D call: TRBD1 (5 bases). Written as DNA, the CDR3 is TGTGCCAGCAGCCCCAGCTCCATGGGGCTTGACAATGAGCAGTTCTTC. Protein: CASSPSSMGLDNEQFF.